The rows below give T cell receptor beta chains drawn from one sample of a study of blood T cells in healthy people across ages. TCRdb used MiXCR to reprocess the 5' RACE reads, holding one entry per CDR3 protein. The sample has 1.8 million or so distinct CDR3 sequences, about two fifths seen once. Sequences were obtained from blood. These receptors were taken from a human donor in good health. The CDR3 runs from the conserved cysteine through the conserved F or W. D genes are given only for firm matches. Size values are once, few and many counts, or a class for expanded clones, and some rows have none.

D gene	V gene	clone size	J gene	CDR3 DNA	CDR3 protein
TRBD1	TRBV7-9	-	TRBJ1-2	TGTGCCAGCAGCAAAGACAGGGGCGGGGGCTATGGCTACACCTTC	CASSKDRGGGYGYTF
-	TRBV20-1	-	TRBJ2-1	TGCAGTGCTAAGAATATCGAGCAGTTCTTC	CSAKNIEQFF
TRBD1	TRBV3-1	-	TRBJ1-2	TGTGCCAGCAGCCAAGATTTGGCAGGGGGTAACTATGGCTACACCTTC	CASSQDLAGGNYGYTF
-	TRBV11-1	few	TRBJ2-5	TGTGCCAGCAGCACTCGCCAGGGTCAAGAGACCCAGTACTTC	CASSTRQGQETQYF
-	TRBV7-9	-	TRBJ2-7	TGTGCCAGCGAGTCGCCCCAAACCTACGAGCAGTACTTC	CASESPQTYEQYF
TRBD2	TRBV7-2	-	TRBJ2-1	TGTGCCAGCAGCTTAGCGCTGACGACTAGCGGGGCGTACAATGAGCAGTTCTTC	CASSLALTTSGAYNEQFF
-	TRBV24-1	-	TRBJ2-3	TGTGCCACCAGTGGCCCCGTGGGAGGCACAGATACGCAGTATTTT	CATSGPVGGTDTQYF
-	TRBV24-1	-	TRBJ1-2	TGTGCCACCAGTGCCGGGGGCTCTAACTATGGCTACACCTTC	CATSAGGSNYGYTF
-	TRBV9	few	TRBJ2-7	TGTGCCAGCAGCGTAGTTCCCACAACCTACGAGCAGTACTTC	CASSVVPTTYEQYF
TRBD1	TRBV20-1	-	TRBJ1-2	TGCAGTGCGTCCGGACAGGGGAGTAACTATGGCTACACCTTC	CSASGQGSNYGYTF
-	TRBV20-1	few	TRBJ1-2	TGCAGTGCTAGAGATTTCGACGAGGGTTGGGATGGCTACACCTTC	CSARDFDEGWDGYTF
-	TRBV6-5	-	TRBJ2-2	TGTGCCAGCAGTTTGTACGTAGTACTTTCGAACACCGGGGAGCTGTTTTTT	CASSLYVVLSNTGELFF
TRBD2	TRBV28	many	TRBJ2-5	TGTGCCAGCACGGGGGGGGCCGGAGAGACCCAGTACTTC	CASTGGAGETQYF
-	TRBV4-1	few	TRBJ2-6	TGCGCCAGCAGCTTAGCTGGGGCAGGAACCTACTCTGGGGCCAACGTCCTGACTTTC	CASSLAGAGTYSGANVLTF
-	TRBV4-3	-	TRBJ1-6	TGCGCCAGCAGCCAAGAAAGGGGGATGGGTTCACCCCTCCACTTT	CASSQERGMGSPLHF
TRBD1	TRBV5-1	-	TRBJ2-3	TGCGCCAGCAGCCCTACAGGGGCCCCCACAGATACGCAGTATTTT	CASSPTGAPTDTQYF
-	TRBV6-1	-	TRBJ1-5	TGTGCCAGCGAACGGGGACGGGCTCAGCCCCAGCATTTT	CASERGRAQPQHF
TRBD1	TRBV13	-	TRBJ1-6	TGTGCCAGCAGCTTACAGGGGGCGGTGAATTCACCCCTCCACTTT	CASSLQGAVNSPLHF
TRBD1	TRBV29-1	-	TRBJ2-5	TGCAGCGTCTTCCGGGACAGGGACCAAGAGACCCAGTACTTC	CSVFRDRDQETQYF
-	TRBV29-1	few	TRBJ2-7	TGCAGCGTCACAGGGTCCAACCTTTACGAGCAGTACTTC	CSVTGSNLYEQYF
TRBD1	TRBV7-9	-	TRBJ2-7	TGTGCCAGCAACAGTCCGGGACAGGGTACCTACGAGCAGTACTTC	CASNSPGQGTYEQYF
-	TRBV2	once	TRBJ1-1	TGTGCCAGCACAGTATATCTACAGGGCACTGAAGCTTTCTTT	CASTVYLQGTEAFF
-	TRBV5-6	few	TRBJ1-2	TGTGCCAGCAGCTTGGTTAGGGTCGTGGCCTCTAACTATGGCTACACCTTC	CASSLVRVVASNYGYTF
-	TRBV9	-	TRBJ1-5	TGTGCCAGCAGCGTAGATCCACAGGCCGATCAGCCCCAGCATTTT	CASSVDPQADQPQHF
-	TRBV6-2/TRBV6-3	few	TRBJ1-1	TGTGCCACCTCCCAGGGCTACACTGAAGCTTTCTTT	CATSQGYTEAFF
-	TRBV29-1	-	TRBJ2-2	TGCAGCGTTGACCCAGCCACCGGGGAGCTGTTTTTT	CSVDPATGELFF
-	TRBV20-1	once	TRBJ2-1	TGCAGTGCTAGACCCAGGGTCGAACGGCCAGGGACGGGGTTCTTC	CSARPRVERPGTGFF
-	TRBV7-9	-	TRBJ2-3	TGTGCCAGCAGGGGGGGAGGAACTAGCACAGATACGCAGTATTTT	CASRGGGTSTDTQYF
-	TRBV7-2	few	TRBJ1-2	TGTGCCAGCAGCCGATCCGGGACACCGAACTATGGCTACACCTTC	CASSRSGTPNYGYTF
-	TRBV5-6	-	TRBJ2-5	TGTGCCAGCAGCTTCAACACTGAGGAGACCCAGTACTTC	CASSFNTEETQYF
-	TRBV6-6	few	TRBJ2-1	TGTGCCAGCAGTTTTCTGCAGGGCACGGCGGAGCAGTTCTTC	CASSFLQGTAEQFF
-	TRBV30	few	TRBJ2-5	TGTGCCTGGAGACTCCAAGAGACCCAGTACTTC	CAWRLQETQYF
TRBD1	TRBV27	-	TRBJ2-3	TGTGCCAGCAGTTTCCTCGGACAGGGGGCATTTGAAGATACGCAGTATTTT	CASSFLGQGAFEDTQYF
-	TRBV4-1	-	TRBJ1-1	TGCGCCAGCAGCCAAGTCCCAGGGAGTGAAGCTTTCTTT	CASSQVPGSEAFF
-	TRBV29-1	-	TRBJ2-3	TGCAGCGTTGTGAGGGAGGTTGACACAGATACGCAGTATTTT	CSVVREVDTDTQYF
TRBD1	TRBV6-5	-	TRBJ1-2	TGTGCCAGCAGTTACTCTGGGACAGATGGGGGGAGTTACTATGGCTACACCTTC	CASSYSGTDGGSYYGYTF
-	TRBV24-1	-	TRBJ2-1	TGTGCCACCAGTGATTTGGCTCTTTGGCGGGGATCCTACAATGAGCAGTTCTTC	CATSDLALWRGSYNEQFF
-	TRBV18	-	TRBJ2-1	TGTGCCAGCTCACTCGGCTCCTCCGTCGGCAATGAGCAGTTCTTC	CASSLGSSVGNEQFF
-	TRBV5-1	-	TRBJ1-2	TGCGCCAGCAGCTTCAATGGTCAGGACCAAAACCGGGGCTACACCTTC	CASSFNGQDQNRGYTF
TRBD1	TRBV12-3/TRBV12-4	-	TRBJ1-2	TGTGCCAGCAGTTTCGACAGGGGGCGGGTCGGGTATGGCTACACCTTC	CASSFDRGRVGYGYTF
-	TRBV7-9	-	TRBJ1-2	TGTGCCAGCAGCTTACAGAGCACAGGGTATGGCTACACCTTC	CASSLQSTGYGYTF
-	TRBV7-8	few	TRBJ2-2	TGTGCCAGCAGCTACAACAGGGTTCTCAACACCGGGGAGCTGTTTTTT	CASSYNRVLNTGELFF
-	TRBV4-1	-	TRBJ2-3	TGCGCCAGCAGCGAAGGGATGGGGGTCACAGATACGCAGTATTTT	CASSEGMGVTDTQYF
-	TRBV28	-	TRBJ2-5	TGTGCCAGCAGTTTGACGCCAAGGGAGACCCAGTACTTC	CASSLTPRETQYF
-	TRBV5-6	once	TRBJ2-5	TGTGCCAGCAGCTTGACAGACTATAAAGAGACCCAGTACTTC	CASSLTDYKETQYF
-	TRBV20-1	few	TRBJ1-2	TGCAGTGCTACGAAAGACAGGCTCTATGGCTACACCTTC	CSATKDRLYGYTF
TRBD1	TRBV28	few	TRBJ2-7	TGTGCCAGCAGTTTACCCGGACAGGGAGGAGACGAGCAGTACTTC	CASSLPGQGGDEQYF
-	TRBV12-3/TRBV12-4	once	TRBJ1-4	TGTGCCAGCAGGACGGGCCTTAATAATGAAAAACTGTTTTTT	CASRTGLNNEKLFF
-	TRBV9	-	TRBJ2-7	TGTGCCAGCAGCGTAGAACTAGACGGTGTCTACGAGCAGTACTTC	CASSVELDGVYEQYF
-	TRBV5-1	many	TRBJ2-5	TGTGCCAGCAGCTTAGGAGTCCTAGGGGAGACCCAGTACTTC	CASSLGVLGETQYF
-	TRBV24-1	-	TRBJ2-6	TGTGCCACCAGTGAGTACTCAGTAACCGGGGCCAACGTCCTGACTTTC	CATSEYSVTGANVLTF
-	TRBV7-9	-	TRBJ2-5	TGTACCAGCAGCTTAGGCGTGAGGCAGACCCAGTACTTC	CTSSLGVRQTQYF
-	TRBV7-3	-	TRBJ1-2	TGTGCCAGCAGCTCCAACTCGCGGGCAGACCCCTATGGCTACACCTTC	CASSSNSRADPYGYTF
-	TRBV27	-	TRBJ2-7	TGTGCCAGCAGTTTCCAGGCGACCTACGAGCAGTACTTC	CASSFQATYEQYF